These 32 T cell receptor beta chains came from one sample sequenced in a study of CD8+CD57+ T cells in acquired aplastic anemia. Profiles of TCR beta VDJ and CDR3 were generated from a genomic DNA template. In TCRdb, the reads were re-called with MiXCR into one record per CDR3 protein. The table has 68,000 or so distinct CDR3 sequences, 45% to 55% seen once. Sequencing used sorted CD4+, CD8+, or CD8+CD57+ T cells (not recorded which) from PBMCs. Source of these receptors: a human donor in good health, serving as a control.

In its sample, this clonotype was seen many times. The chain uses TRBV7-9 and TRBJ2-5; TRBD2 matches 8 bases. The CDR3 loop spans 15 amino acids. CDR1 and CDR2 (germline): SEHNR, FQNEAQ (reference sequence). Germline trimming cut 3 bases from V and 5 bases from J; bases unmatched to any gene: 8. CDR3 bases: TGTGCCAGCAGCTTCCTCGGGAGGGCCGAGGAGACCCAGTACTTC. Translated, it gives CASSFLGRAEETQYF.

The chain recombines TRBV7-9 with TRBJ1-1, with D unclear. The CDR3 has 15 residues. Per the germline V gene, CDR1 is SEHNR and CDR2 is FQNEAQ (reference sequence). Trimming stripped 1 base from V and 7 bases from J, with 16 bases between. CDR3 residues: CASSLGRRARLEAFF. The DNA of the CDR3 is TGTGCCAGCAGCTTAGGCAGAAGGGCGAGACTTGAAGCTTTCTTT.

This chain connects TRBV19 to TRBJ1-1; D unclear. CDR1 and CDR2 from the germline V gene are LNHDA and SQIVND (reference sequence). Trimming removed 7 bases at V and 0 bases at J, with 12 bases between. The CDR3 spans 14 residues. CDR3 nucleotide sequence: TGTGCCAGTATTCCGGACCATTTGAACACTGAAGCTTTCTTT. As protein: CASIPDHLNTEAFF. The variable domain in full, with the rest retrieved from reference TRBV19 and TRBJ1-1, is DGGITQSPKYLFRKEGQNVTLSCEQNLNHDAMYWYRQDPGQGLRLIYYSQIVNDFQKGDIAEGYSVSREKKESFPLTVTSAQKNPTAFYLCASIPDHLNTEAFFGQGTRLTVV.

The CDR3 loop reads CAWSVPDTPAAFF. The CDR3 bases are TGTGCCTGGAGTGTACCGGACACCCCGGCGGCTTTCTTT. This chain joins TRBV30 and TRBJ1-1, with D possibly TRBD1 on 5 matching bases. Trimming took 0 bases from V and 11 from J, leaving 16 bases between them. CDR3 size: 13 residues. The V gene's germline CDR1 is GTSNPN and CDR2 SVGIG (reference sequence).

This clonotype was detected ten times or more. The J gene is TRBJ2-1, the V gene TRBV20-1; D is possibly TRBD2 (7 bases). The CDR3 spans 16 residues. V lost 0 bases to trimming and J lost 6 bases, with 18 bases between them. Germline lookup yields CDR1 DFQATT and CDR2 SNEGSKA (reference sequence). Here the CDR3 reads CSARDFVREGVNEQFF. CDR3 nucleotide sequence: TGCAGTGCTAGAGATTTTGTGAGGGAGGGGGTCAATGAGCAGTTCTTC.

The chain recombines TRBV5-6 with TRBJ2-7; D might be TRBD1 (5 bases). CDR1 is SGHDT, CDR2 YYEEEE, per germline. Trimming left V 4 bases short and J 2 bases short, with 13 bases between. The CDR3 consists of 14 residues. CDR3 region: CASSHLTAPYEQYF. The CDR3 nucleotides are TGTGCCAGCAGCCATTTGACAGCTCCCTACGAGCAGTACTTC.

To note about this clonotype: A junction boundary mismatches the germline segment, possibly from a read error. The chain has TRBV11-1 and TRBJ2-1; 9 bases map to TRBD1. Germline V gene sequence: CDR1 SGHAT, CDR2 FQDESV (reference sequence). The length of the CDR3 is 15 residues. The chain's CDR3 is CASSQTGGGGDEQFF. The CDR3 DNA reads TGCGCCAGCAGCCAAACAGGGGGCGGAGGCGATGAGCAGTTCTTC.

This sequence joins TRBV20-1 and TRBJ2-7, with a tentative D call TRBD2 (5 bases). V lost 2 bases to trimming and J lost 5 bases, with 22 bases between them. The germline V gene has CDR1 DFQATT and CDR2 SNEGSKA (reference sequence). The CDR3 has 16 amino acids. The CDR3 DNA reads as TGCAGTGCTAGATCGATTCGGGATTCGTCTGTTCACGAGCAGTACTTC. Amino acids: CSARSIRDSSVHEQYF.

This clonotype showed up many times. The chain has TRBV19 and TRBJ2-1, with 9 positions matching TRBD1. V shed 1 base, J shed 9 bases, and the junction held 7 bases outside the gene matches. Per the germline V gene, CDR1 is LNHDA and CDR2 is SQIVND (reference sequence). This CDR3 spans 15 amino acids. The CDR3 DNA follows: TGTGCCAGTAGTATAGTGACAGGGGGTACGGCTGAGCAGTTCTTC. Translating it yields CASSIVTGGTAEQFF. Drawing the rest from reference TRBV19 and TRBJ2-1, the complete variable domain is DGGITQSPKYLFRKEGQNVTLSCEQNLNHDAMYWYRQDPGQGLRLIYYSQIVNDFQKGDIAEGYSVSREKKESFPLTVTSAQKNPTAFYLCASSIVTGGTAEQFFGPGTRLTVL.

This clonotype was counted at least ten times. The J gene is TRBJ2-7, the V gene TRBV30; 7 nucleotides match TRBD1. V shed 0 bases and J 6 bases; nucleotides not matched to a gene: 11. This CDR3 is built from 15 residues. CDR1 and CDR2 from the germline V gene are GTSNPN and SVGIG (reference sequence). CDR3: CAWSVQRQGLGEQYF. For the CDR3, the DNA is TGTGCCTGGAGTGTTCAACGACAGGGTCTGGGCGAGCAGTACTTC.

The V and J genes are TRBV7-9 and TRBJ1-2; D may be TRBD1 (5 bases). CDR3 length: 12 residues. Germline V gives CDR1 SEHNR, CDR2 FQNEAQ (reference sequence). Between the trimmed V and J ends, which lost 3 bases and 10 bases, there was a span of 12 bases. The CDR3 DNA reads as TGTGCCAGCAGCTTCAGTCAGGGAGACTACACCTTC. Translation: CASSFSQGDYTF.

On this clonotype itself: Possible read error: a much larger clone is one base away. The chain links TRBV19 to TRBJ2-2; TRBD1 agrees at 9 bases. In germline, CDR1 is LNHDA, CDR2 SQIVND (reference sequence). This CDR3 comprises 15 residues. The CDR3 region has the DNA TGTGCCAGTAGCTGGACAGGGGACAACACCAGGGAGCTGTTTTTT. Protein sequence: CASSWTGDNTRELFF.

This clonotype has a count of ten or more. This rearrangement joins TRBV7-9 to TRBJ2-6; D might be TRBD2 (6 bases). V lost 8 bases and J lost 3, with 17 bases in between. Germline V lookup: CDR1 SEHNR, CDR2 FQNEAQ (reference sequence). This CDR3 contains 16 residues. CDR3 protein: CASLMEGMGGANVLTF. CDR3 DNA: TGTGCCAGCCTTATGGAGGGGATGGGTGGGGCCAACGTCCTGACTTTC.

This clonotype was observed at least ten times. The chain couples TRBV13 to TRBJ2-7; 9 bases agree with TRBD1. J gave up 3 bases and V 4 bases, and 4 bases lay outside the gene matches. Germline CDR1 is PRHDT and CDR2 is FYEKMQ (reference sequence). CDR3 length equals 14 residues. CDR3 DNA: TGTGCCAGCAGCTCACCGGGACAGGGCTACGAGCAGTACTTC. Amino acids: CASSSPGQGYEQYF.

About this clonotype itself: A much larger clone lies a single base off, so this may be a read error. The chain employs TRBV12-3 or TRBV12-4 and TRBJ2-2; possibly TRBD2 for D (5 bases). The CDR3 has 14 residues. The CDR3 nucleotides read TGTGCCAGCAGTTCGAGTGTCCAGGCCGGGGAGCTGCTTTTT. Its protein is CASSSSVQAGELLF.

The rearrangement links TRBV24-1 to TRBJ1-5, with D possibly being TRBD1 (5 bases). Germline assignment: CDR1 KGHDR and CDR2 SFDVKD. Trimming left V 9 bases short and J 5 bases short, with 13 bases between. CDR3 length: 13 amino acids. CDR3 nucleotide sequence: TGTGCCACCGCTAGCGGGGGGGATCAGCCCCAGCATTTT. It is translated as CATASGGDQPQHF.

This chain links TRBV29-1 with TRBJ2-7, with unresolved D. Germline lookup yields CDR1 SQVTM and CDR2 ANQGSEA. This CDR3 has 12 amino acids. V was shortened by 4 bases and J by 2 bases, with 9 bases between the two germline ends. For the CDR3, the DNA is TGCAGCGTTGGGGAAGGTACCTACGAGCAGTACTTC. Translating it yields CSVGEGTYEQYF.

V gene TRBV29-1 combines with J gene TRBJ1-5; 10 nucleotides align to TRBD1. CDR3 length equals 13 residues. V lost 6 bases, J lost 3 bases, and 2 bases stayed unmatched. CDR1 and CDR2 (germline): SQVTM, ANQGSEA. The CDR3 sequence: CSVTGGFNQPQHF. For the CDR3, the DNA is TGCAGCGTGACAGGGGGCTTCAATCAGCCCCAGCATTTT.

This clonotype was counted at least ten times. The rearrangement uses TRBV7-2 and TRBJ2-7; 14 bases are a match to TRBD2. Germline V gives CDR1 SGHTA, CDR2 FQGNSA. The CDR3 consists of 17 residues. Trimming removed 5 bases from V and 3 bases from J; junction bases left unmatched: 9. CDR3 region: CASSTGTSGSPNYEQYF. In DNA form, the CDR3 reads TGTGCCAGCAGCACCGGGACTAGCGGGAGTCCGAACTACGAGCAGTACTTC.

Many counts were recorded for this clonotype. The junction shows a germline mismatch at one end, possibly a read error. This rearrangement joins TRBV7-9 to TRBJ1-1, with a weak D call TRBD1 (6 bases). Per the germline V gene, CDR1 is SEHNR and CDR2 is FQNEAQ (reference sequence). The CDR3 extends over 16 amino acids. The CDR3 nucleotides read TGTGCCAACAGCTTAGAGTGGGGGCGGATGGACACTGAAGCTTTCTTT. Translating it yields CANSLEWGRMDTEAFF.

Note on this clonotype: This could be a read error, since a much larger clone is one nucleotide away. The V and J genes are TRBV5-6 and TRBJ2-1; D remains unclear. CDR3 length: 15 residues. Looked up from germline, CDR1 is SGHDT and CDR2 is YYEEEE. This CDR3 reads CASTLWADLINEQFF. The CDR3 bases are TGTGCCAGCACCTTGTGGGCGGACCTGATCAATGAGCAGTTCTTC.

This clonotype was detected many times. The chain combines TRBV3-1 with TRBJ2-7; D unresolved. The V gene lost 1 base and the J gene lost 0 bases, with 10 bases spanning the gap. This CDR3 has 15 amino acids. CDR1 is LGHDT and CDR2 is YNNKEL in the germline V gene (reference sequence). The CDR3 region has the DNA TGTGCCAGCAGCCAAGTAGGGTCGAGCTCCTACGAGCAGTACTTC. Its protein is CASSQVGSSSYEQYF.

This chain links TRBV11-2 with TRBJ1-6; tentatively, D is TRBD1 (6 bases). Per the germline V gene, CDR1 is SGHAT and CDR2 is FQNNGV. V shed 5 bases and J shed 6 bases, with 14 bases lying between them. The CDR3 runs to 15 residues. The chain's CDR3 is CASSRSTGPNSPLHF. The CDR3 nucleotides are TGTGCCAGCAGCCGTTCGACAGGTCCTAATTCACCCCTCCACTTT.

The DNA of the CDR3 is TGTGCCACCAGTGACTCCGGGACTAGCGGAGGGGGCCAGTACTTC. Amino acids: CATSDSGTSGGGQYF. The chain carries TRBV24-1 and TRBJ2-5, with TRBD2 matching over 11 bases. After removal of 4 bases from V and 10 bases from J, the junction contained 10 bases not matched to a gene. From germline, CDR1 is KGHDR and CDR2 SFDVKD. CDR3 length: 15 amino acids.

The V call is TRBV5-4, the J call TRBJ1-2, with D perhaps TRBD1 (6 bases). V dropped 1 base and J dropped 0 bases, with 16 bases sitting between them. Germline loops: CDR1 SGHNT, CDR2 YYREEE (reference sequence). This CDR3 spans 17 amino acids. The CDR3 DNA reads TGTGCCAGCAGCTTGAGTATGGGGGCCTGGACTAACTATGGCTACACCTTC. Translation: CASSLSMGAWTNYGYTF.

This clonotype was recorded a few times. The V call is TRBV24-1, the J call TRBJ2-5, with 12 positions matching TRBD2. There are 17 residues in the CDR3. The V segment lost 2 bases and the J segment 1 base; nucleotides outside the gene matches: 4. Germline CDR1 KGHDR, CDR2 SFDVKD. The CDR3 DNA is TGTGCCACCAGTGATTCTAAACTAGCGGGGGGCCAAGAGACCCAGTACTTC. This translates into CATSDSKLAGGQETQYF.

The chain is built from TRBV19 and TRBJ2-1; TRBD2 matches at 9 bases. The J segment lost 1 base and the V segment lost 4 bases, leaving 2 bases of the junction unmatched. CDR3 size: 15 residues. Germline values: CDR1 LNHDA, CDR2 SQIVND (reference sequence). Here the CDR3 reads CASSRAGGSYNEQFF. In DNA, the CDR3 is TGTGCCAGTAGTAGGGCGGGAGGGTCCTACAATGAGCAGTTCTTC.

There are many counts of this clonotype. The J gene is TRBJ1-6, the V gene TRBV19; 9 bases align to TRBD1. The CDR3 is made up of 15 amino acids. V lost 5 bases, J lost 5 bases, and 4 bases stayed unmatched. CDR1 is LNHDA, CDR2 SQIVND, per germline (reference sequence). CDR3 residues: CASSVWTGDNSPLHF. The DNA for the CDR3 is TGTGCCAGTAGTGTTTGGACAGGGGATAATTCACCCCTCCACTTT.

The chain combines TRBV25-1 with TRBJ1-2; D unresolved. The CDR3 totals 12 residues. Trimming cost V 2 bases and J 4 bases, with 5 bases left between them. Germline-derived CDR1 and CDR2 are MGHDK and SYGVNS. CDR3 in amino acids: CASSETGYGYTF. CDR3 nucleotide sequence: TGTGCCAGCAGTGAAACGGGCTATGGCTACACCTTC.

By its share, this clonotype is medium-sized (0.01 to 0.1%). The gene calls are TRBV19 and TRBJ2-1, with 7 bases matching TRBD2. The CDR3 extends over 13 amino acids. Germline trimming cut 4 bases from V and 7 bases from J; bases unmatched to any gene: 4. Germline V CDR1 and CDR2: LNHDA, SQIVND (reference sequence). This CDR3 is CASSRGTTNEQFF. The CDR3 DNA reads TGTGCCAGTAGTAGGGGGACTACGAATGAGCAGTTCTTC.

The V and J genes are TRBV5-4 and TRBJ2-1, with D perhaps TRBD2 (6 bases). The CDR3 consists of 22 residues. CDR1 and CDR2 from the germline V gene are SGHNT and YYREEE (reference sequence). V was cut by 3 bases and J by 1 base, with 32 bases left in between. CDR3 sequence reads: CASSSEGGGEFDIYTSYNEQFF. The CDR3 DNA sequence: TGTGCCAGCAGCTCAGAGGGTGGAGGGGAGTTCGATATCTACACGTCCTACAATGAGCAGTTCTTC.

This clonotype was seen many times. At one end the junction does not follow the germline gene, possibly because of a read error. This rearrangement joins TRBV20-1 to TRBJ2-1; 15 bases fit TRBD2. The CDR3 covers 16 residues. The germline gives CDR1 DFQATT, CDR2 SNEGSKA (reference sequence). CDR3 nucleotides: TGCAGCGCTAGTGTGGGACTAGCGGGAGGATTCAATGAGCAGTTCTTC. Translation gives CSASVGLAGGFNEQFF.